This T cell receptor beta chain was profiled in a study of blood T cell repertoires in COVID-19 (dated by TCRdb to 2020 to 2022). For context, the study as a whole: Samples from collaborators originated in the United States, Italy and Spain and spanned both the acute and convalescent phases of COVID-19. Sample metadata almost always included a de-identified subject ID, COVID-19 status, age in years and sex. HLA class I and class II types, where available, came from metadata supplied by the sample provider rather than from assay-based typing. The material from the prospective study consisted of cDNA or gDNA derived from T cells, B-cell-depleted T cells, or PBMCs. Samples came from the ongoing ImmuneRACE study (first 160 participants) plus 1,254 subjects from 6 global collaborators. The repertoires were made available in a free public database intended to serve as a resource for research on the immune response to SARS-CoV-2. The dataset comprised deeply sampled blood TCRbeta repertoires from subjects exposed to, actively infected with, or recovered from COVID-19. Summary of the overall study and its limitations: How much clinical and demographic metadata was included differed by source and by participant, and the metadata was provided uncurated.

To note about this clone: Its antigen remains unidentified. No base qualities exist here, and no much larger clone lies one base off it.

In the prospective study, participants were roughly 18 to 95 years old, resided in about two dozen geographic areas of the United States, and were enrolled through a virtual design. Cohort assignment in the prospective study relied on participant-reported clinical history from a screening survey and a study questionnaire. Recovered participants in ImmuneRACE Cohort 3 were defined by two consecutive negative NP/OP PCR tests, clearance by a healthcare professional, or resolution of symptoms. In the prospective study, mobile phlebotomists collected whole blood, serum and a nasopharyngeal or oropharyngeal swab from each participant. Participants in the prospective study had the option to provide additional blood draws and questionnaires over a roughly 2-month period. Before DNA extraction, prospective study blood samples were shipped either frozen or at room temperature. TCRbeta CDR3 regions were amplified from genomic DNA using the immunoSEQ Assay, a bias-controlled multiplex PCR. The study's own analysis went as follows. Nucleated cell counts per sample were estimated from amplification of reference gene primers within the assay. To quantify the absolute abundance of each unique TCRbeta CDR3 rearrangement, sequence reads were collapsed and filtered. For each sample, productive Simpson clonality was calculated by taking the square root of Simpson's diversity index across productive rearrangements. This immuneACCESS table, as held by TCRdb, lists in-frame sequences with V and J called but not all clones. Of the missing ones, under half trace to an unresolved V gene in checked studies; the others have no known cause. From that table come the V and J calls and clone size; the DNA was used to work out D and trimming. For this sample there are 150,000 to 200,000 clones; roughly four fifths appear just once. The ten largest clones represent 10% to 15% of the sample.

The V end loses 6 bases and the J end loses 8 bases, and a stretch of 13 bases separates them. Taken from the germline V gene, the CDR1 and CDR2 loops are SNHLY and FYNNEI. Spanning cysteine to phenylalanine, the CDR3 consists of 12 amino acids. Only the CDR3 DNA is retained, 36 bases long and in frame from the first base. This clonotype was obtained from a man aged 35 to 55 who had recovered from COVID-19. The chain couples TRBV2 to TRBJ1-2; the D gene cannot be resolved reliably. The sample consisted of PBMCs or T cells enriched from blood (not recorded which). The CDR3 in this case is CASREVEWGYTF. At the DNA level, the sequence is TGTGCCAGCAGGGAGGTCGAGTGGGGCTACACCTTC.